One and the same sample provided the 8 T cell receptor beta chains below, sequenced in a study of molecular identifiers for immune sequencing clone quantification. MiXCR, run by TCRdb on the PCR reads, gives a single entry per CDR3 protein. The repertoire consists of about 320,000 distinct CDR3 sequences, with about a fifth occurring once and the leading ten covering 0.81%. The specimen sequenced was naive CD8+ T cells from blood, with Jurkat cell RNA spiked in. As to subset: FACS-sorted CD8+CD4-CCR7+CD45RA+ naive T cells. The receptor source for this set is a human donor in good health. Some libraries in this study had Jurkat cell RNA spiked in.

This clonotype was observed many times. This rearrangement joins TRBV5-6 to TRBJ2-3; 12 bases map to TRBD2. From germline, CDR1 is SGHDT and CDR2 YYEEEE. Trimming removed 5 bases from V and 4 bases from J; junction bases left unmatched: 5. The CDR3 spans 15 residues. This CDR3 reads CASRRLAGVADTQYF. CDR3 sequence (DNA): TGTGCCAGCAGACGACTAGCGGGGGTGGCAGATACGCAGTATTTT.

This clonotype occurred many times. The chain uses TRBV6-6 and TRBJ2-2; D might be TRBD1 (5 bases). V shed 10 bases and J shed 7 bases, with 13 bases lying between them. Germline lookup yields CDR1 MNHNY and CDR2 SVGAGI (reference sequence). The CDR3 extends over 12 amino acids. Here the CDR3 reads CATQGLGGELFF. Written as DNA, the CDR3 is TGTGCCACGCAGGGTTTGGGCGGGGAGCTGTTTTTT.

As concerns this clonotype: A much larger clone differs from this one at a single base, so this may be a read error. The CDR3 sequence: CASSTPVGGFTNEQFF. CDR3 coding DNA: TGTGCCAGCAGCACCCCGGTAGGGGGGTTCACCAATGAGCAGTTCTTC. The chain recombines TRBV5-6 with TRBJ2-1, with D possibly called TRBD1 or TRBD2 (6 bases each). V lost 4 bases and J 6 bases, leaving 20 bases between the germline ends. The CDR3 contains 16 residues. Germline V gives CDR1 SGHDT, CDR2 YYEEEE.

This clonotype came up many times. This chain joins TRBV29-1 and TRBJ2-5; a possible D gene is TRBD1 (6 bases). Germline CDR1 reads SQVTM; CDR2 reads ANQGSEA. Trimming cost V 6 bases and J 2 bases, with 13 bases left between them. CDR3 length: 13 residues. CDR3 coding DNA: TGCAGCGTCGACCGGGACAATCAAGAGACCCAGTACTTC. This sequence encodes CSVDRDNQETQYF.

About this clonotype: This may arise from a read error, as a much more abundant clone is one base away. The J gene is TRBJ1-1, the V gene TRBV7-9, with D possibly TRBD1 on 5 matching bases. This CDR3 spans 15 amino acids. The V gene's germline CDR1 is SEHNR and CDR2 FQNEAQ (reference sequence). The V end lost 0 bases, the J end lost 0 bases, and 8 bases lay between the germline ends. The CDR3 coding sequence is TGTGCCAGCAGCTTAGCGCGGGGGGTGAACACTGAAGCTTTCTTT. This codes for CASSLARGVNTEAFF.

This clonotype was observed many times. The chain recombines TRBV20-1 with TRBJ2-1, with a tentative D call TRBD2 (6 bases). V lost 5 bases, J lost 10 bases, and 12 bases lay in between. Germline V gene sequence: CDR1 DFQATT, CDR2 SNEGSKA (reference sequence). CDR3 length equals 11 residues. CDR3 amino acids: CSAQRRAEQFF. DNA for the CDR3: TGCAGTGCTCAAAGGAGGGCCGAGCAGTTCTTC.

This clonotype was seen more than once but under ten times. The chain uses TRBV6-2 or TRBV6-3 and TRBJ2-5, with 7 bases aligning to TRBD2. V shed 6 bases, J shed 4 bases, and the junction held 14 bases outside the gene matches. Looked up from germline, CDR1 is MNHEY and CDR2 is SVGEGT. The CDR3 sequence is 16 residues long. DNA for the CDR3: TGTGCCAGCAGCCCCTTGGGCGGGAGATACGGAGAGACCCAGTACTTC. Protein: CASSPLGGRYGETQYF.

Notes on this clonotype: A much larger clone differs by one base, so this may be a read error. The chain links TRBV12-3 or TRBV12-4 to TRBJ2-3; D is unresolved. The CDR3 has 14 amino acids. The CDR3 loop reads CAGSLYSYTDTQYF. The CDR3 nucleotides read TGTGCCGGCAGTTTATACAGTTACACAGATACGCAGTATTTT.